Sequencing of this T cell receptor (beta chain) was carried out in a study of cytomegalovirus exposure and HLA in healthy donors (dated by TCRdb to the late 2010s). Turning to the overall study: According to an earlier analysis of 587 of the donors, about 179 million T cells yielded some 120 million unique TCR beta sequences and about 300 Gb of sequence data. Of the 350 to 450 genotyped donors, less than 85% were placed in the genetic ancestry cluster associated with self-reported Caucasian donors. The study was designed to test whether signatures of past pathogen exposure could be identified by cataloging public T cell receptors. About 310 gigabases of sequencing data and tens of millions of unique TCR sequences were included in an early release covering roughly 700 HLA-typed donors. Rather than using new phenotypic data, the later analysis identified candidate immune exposures from TCR beta sequences and from how often those sequences occurred across donors. A separate validation cohort of roughly 110 different subjects was used in addition to the approximately 670-subject first cohort. Alongside the repertoire data, information on donor age, sex, ethnicity and CMV serostatus was compiled. A later analysis re-examined previously published TCR beta repertoires from about 700 donors and added high-resolution HLA genotyping to investigate patterns of TCR occurrence. To decide whether each TCR beta V gene segment behaved as functional or pseudogenic, an earlier analysis of 587 of the donors relied on high-throughput TCR beta sequencing. The number of donors typed differed by locus, with roughly 629-640 for A, B, C, DRB1 and DQB1, 522 for DQA1, some 570 for DPA1, and some 440 for DPB1. Class I and class II HLA loci were covered by the typing at four-digit resolution. On average, 235,054 unique TCR beta nucleotide sequences were sequenced per donor among about 400 genotyped donors of the cohort, with roughly 20% of those sequences being non-productive. In a later genetic analysis, genome-wide SNP genotypes for about 55% of the roughly 700 donors were used, and that subset was treated as a discovery cohort. A handful of DR-DQ haplotypes were handled as single units for association and clustering because linkage in the cohort was strong. The study profiled the T cell repertoires of about 720 subjects by immunosequencing and related them to cytomegalovirus serostatus. High-throughput TCR immunosequencing, statistical association of individual TCRs with disease status, and machine learning were combined to predict cytomegalovirus infection status. All discovery cohort repertoires had been generated on a single sequencing platform. Results the study describes overall, beyond this receptor: HLA typing was unavailable for some donors at each locus, so association tests used only the typed subset. Most TCR sequences were observed very rarely across donors, whereas some public TCRs were present in many individuals. A total of 150 or so TCR beta chains were listed by the study as associated with cytomegalovirus. Specific HLA alleles were associated with some 15,000 TCR beta sequences at a false discovery rate of 0.05 in a later analysis. Roughly 15 rarely observed V segments, including chromosome 9 orphons, were excluded from the earlier analysis of several hundred of the donors because counts were too low. The presence/absence analyses assumed that sequencing depth was roughly uniform across donors, and that assumption may not be true. In a later genetic analysis, fewer N-insertions in productive TCRs were reported among donors in an Asian-associated ancestry cluster than the roughly 700-donor mean. Assigning TCR associations to individual alleles was difficult when HLA alleles, especially DR and DQ, strongly co-occurred. Broadly in line with IMGT annotations, most TCR beta V segments showed up in productive rearrangements about 87% or about 30% of the time in an earlier analysis of 587 of the donors. In a later analysis, TCR association rates were found to vary across HLA loci, with the most associated TCRs seen for DRB1 alleles and the fewest for HLA-C alleles. In this cohort, only TCR beta chains were sequenced, and detectable features were limited by the absence of alpha or paired-chain data. An association between a missense DCLRE1C variant and V-gene and J-gene trimming of TCR beta chains was found in a later genetic analysis and replicated in an independent cohort. A further reported finding was that TCR beta sequences accurately predicted the HLA-A and HLA-B alleles for most subjects in the first cohort. Most CMV-associated TCR beta chains appeared to be HLA-restricted in a later analysis, and the HLA associations seemed to be driven largely by CMV exposure. Immune exposure information for the cohort was limited to CMV serostatus. In vitro tests confirmed that a few of the cytomegalovirus-associated TCR beta chains recognize cytomegalovirus antigens. In a later analysis, several top co-occurrence clusters were reported to appear linked to parvovirus B19, influenza, CMV and Epstein-Barr virus. The classifier was reported to diagnose cytomegalovirus status with high specificity and sensitivity in both the original cohort and the validation cohort. Some IMGT-functional V segments, including TRBV6-2 and TRBV6-3, could not be distinguished by the 87-base-pair reads and were therefore excluded. Compared with equally common non-associated chains, HLA-associated TCR beta chains in a later analysis were more clonally expanded and had lower generation probabilities. A group of highly shared sequence variants was considered likely to be a technical artifact of the sequencing pipeline. It was suggested by the authors that the approach could potentially be generalized to other disease states and immunological phenotypes. Linkage disequilibrium might explain the correlated functional status among segregating V segments, but an unknown experimental factor could not be excluded.

This clone appeared once. It has no known antigen specificity. No qualities accompany the bases; no much larger clone lies one base away. The receptor library was made with the immunoSEQ multiplex PCR assay. For the multiplex PCR, a mixture combining 60 forward primers for TCR Vbeta segments and 13 reverse primers for TCR Jbeta segments was used. A multiplex PCR assay on genomic DNA amplified the CDR3 region of rearranged TCR beta genes. The amplified TCR beta libraries were sequenced on the Illumina HiSeq System as 87-base-pair reads. Per the authors' processing: A later analysis counted around 72 million unique TCR beta chains across the 650 to 800 repertoires, and 10 million to 11 million of these chains were shared by at least two donors. A nearest-neighbor algorithm error-corrected the raw reads and collapsed the reads into unique sequences, merging closely related sequences to remove PCR and sequencing errors. CDR3 sequences were aligned to IMGT reference sequences to assign V, D and J gene segments. For a sequence to be retained, a match of at least six nucleotides to both a V gene segment and a J gene segment was required. A rearrangement was called productive if the CDR3 had no stop codons and remained in frame with V and J, and every other rearrangement was called non-productive. CDR3 was defined by IMGT convention, running from the second conserved V-encoded cysteine to the conserved J-encoded phenylalanine. In an earlier analysis of approximately 590 of the donors, sequences lacking an unambiguous match to a single V gene segment were excluded. In an earlier analysis of some 590 of the donors, a V segment was called functional when productive rearrangements were above 56.7%, and segregating when the standard deviation between donors exceeded 5%. A statistical classification framework was built to diagnose cytomegalovirus status from the catalog of TCR beta chain sequences. In a later analysis, TCR nucleotide sequences were compared against IMGT/GENE-DB human TR gene sequences so that V and J genes could be assigned. The TCRdist pipeline was used in a later analysis to assign CDR3 sequences and most-parsimonious VDJ recombination scenarios. In a later analysis, each TCR beta chain was defined by its CDR3 amino acid sequence together with its V-gene family, and reads without a unique V-gene family were excluded. As a way to deal with suspected cross-contamination and a sequencing artifact, a later analysis dropped hundreds of nucleotide sequences that were highly shared and had low generation probability. In a later analysis, a clonal expansion index for each public chain was calculated from normalized within-repertoire ranks of inferred template counts. Generation probabilities in a later analysis came from a VDJ recombination model fitted to out-of-frame rearrangements, and those results were checked against IGoR. In a later analysis, TCR-TCR, TCR-HLA and TCR-CMV co-occurrence was scored with hypergeometric tests, and a repertoire-size bias correction was applied to TCR pairs. False discovery rates were estimated in a later analysis by permuting HLA or CMV assignments 20 times. In a later analysis, co-occurring TCRs were grouped with DBSCAN, and TCRdist sequence similarity was added when clustering was performed within HLA-allele-positive subsets. Repertoires with fewer than 30,000 or more than 120,000 public chains were left out of co-occurrence clustering, as were a few repertoires with anomalous nucleotide sharing. TCRdb provides this immuneACCESS table in a form limited to in-frame rearrangements. Some clones are lacking; in checked studies, under half of them reflect an unresolved V gene, and why the rest are absent is not known. D and trimming were read from the DNA, whereas the V and J calls and clone size are those reported in that table. This sample is represented by about 73,000 clones; 65% to 85% of them were singletons. The ten largest clones represent around an eighth of the sample.

The cohort comprised several hundred healthy bone marrow donors. At the time of sampling, all cohort members were nominally healthy, though unrecorded immune exposures were likely present. The donor was CMV seronegative and belonged to the group of around 400 seronegative cohort members. A peripheral blood sample was provided by each donor, and peripheral blood mononuclear cells were used for TCR beta sequencing. Genomic DNA extraction from the blood cell samples was performed with the Qiagen DNeasy Blood Extraction Kit. As encoded in the germline V gene, CDR1 is SNHLY while CDR2 is FYNNEI. Trimming costs V 5 bases and J 6 bases, and their ends lie 9 bases apart. The CDR3 holds 12 amino acids from the cysteine to the phenylalanine. Just the 36-base CDR3 DNA is kept, in frame starting at base 1.

Recombination connected TRBV2 to TRBJ2-3, with TRBD2 perhaps the D gene, on 6 matching bases. This clonotype was sampled from a man aged 70 or older in good health and CMV-seronegative. The specimen was PBMCs. The CDR3 protein: CASSSGLDTQYF. DNA sequence: TGTGCCAGCAGTAGCGGGTTGGATACGCAGTATTTT.